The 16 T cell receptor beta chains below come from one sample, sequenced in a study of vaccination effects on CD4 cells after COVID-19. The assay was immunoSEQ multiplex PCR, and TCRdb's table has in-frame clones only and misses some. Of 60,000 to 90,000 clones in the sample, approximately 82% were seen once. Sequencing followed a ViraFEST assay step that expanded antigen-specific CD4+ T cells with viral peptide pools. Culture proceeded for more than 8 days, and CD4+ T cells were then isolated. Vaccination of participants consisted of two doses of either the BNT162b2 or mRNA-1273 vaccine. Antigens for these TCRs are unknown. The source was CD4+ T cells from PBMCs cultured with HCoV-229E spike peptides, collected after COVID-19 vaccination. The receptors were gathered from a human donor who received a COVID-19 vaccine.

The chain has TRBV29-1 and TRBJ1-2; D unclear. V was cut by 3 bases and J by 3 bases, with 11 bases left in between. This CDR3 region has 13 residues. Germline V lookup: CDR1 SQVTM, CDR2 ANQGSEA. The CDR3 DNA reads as TGCAGCGTTGATAAAGGAGCCTACTATGGCTACACCTTC. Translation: CSVDKGAYYGYTF.

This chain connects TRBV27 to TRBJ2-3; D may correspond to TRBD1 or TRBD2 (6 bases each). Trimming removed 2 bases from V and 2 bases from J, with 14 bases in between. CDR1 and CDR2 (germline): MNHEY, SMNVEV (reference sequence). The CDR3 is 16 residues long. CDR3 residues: CASSLGWRGSTDTQYF. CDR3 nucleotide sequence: TGTGCCAGCAGTTTAGGGTGGAGGGGGTCCACAGATACGCAGTATTTT.

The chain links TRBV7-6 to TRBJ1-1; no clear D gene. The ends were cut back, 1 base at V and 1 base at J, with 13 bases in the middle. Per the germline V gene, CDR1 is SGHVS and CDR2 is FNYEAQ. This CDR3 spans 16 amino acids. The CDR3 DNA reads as TGTGCCAGCAGCTTAGTCGACCCGCAGCGGAACACTGAAGCTTTCTTT. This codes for CASSLVDPQRNTEAFF.

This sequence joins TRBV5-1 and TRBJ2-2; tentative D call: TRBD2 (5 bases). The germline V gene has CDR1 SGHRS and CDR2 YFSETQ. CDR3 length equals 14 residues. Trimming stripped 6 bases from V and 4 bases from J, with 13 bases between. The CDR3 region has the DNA TGCGCCAGCAACCCGGGGTATTTCACCGGGGAGCTGTTTTTT. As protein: CASNPGYFTGELFF.

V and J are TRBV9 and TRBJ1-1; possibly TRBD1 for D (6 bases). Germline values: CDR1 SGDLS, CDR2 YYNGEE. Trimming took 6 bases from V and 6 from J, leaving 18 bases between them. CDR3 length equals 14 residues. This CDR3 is CASTRRGDGPEAFF. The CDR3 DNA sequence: TGTGCCAGCACCAGAAGGGGGGATGGCCCTGAAGCTTTCTTT.

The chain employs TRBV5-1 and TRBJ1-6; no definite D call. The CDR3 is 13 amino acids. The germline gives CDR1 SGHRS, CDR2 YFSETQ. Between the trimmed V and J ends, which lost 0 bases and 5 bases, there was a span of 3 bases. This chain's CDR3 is CASSLEDNSPLHF. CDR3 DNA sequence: TGCGCCAGCAGCTTGGAGGATAATTCACCCCTCCACTTT. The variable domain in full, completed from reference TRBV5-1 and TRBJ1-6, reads KAGVTQTPRYLIKTRGQQVTLSCSPISGHRSVSWYQQTPGQGLQFLFEYFSETQRNKGNFPGRFSGRQFSNSRSEMNVSTLELGDSALYLCASSLEDNSPLHFGNGTRLTVT.

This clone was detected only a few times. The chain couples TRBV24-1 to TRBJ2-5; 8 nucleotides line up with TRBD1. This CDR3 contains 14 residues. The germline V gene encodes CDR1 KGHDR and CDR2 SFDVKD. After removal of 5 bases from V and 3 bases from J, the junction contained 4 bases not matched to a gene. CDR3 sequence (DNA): TGTGCCACCAGTGCCGTGGACAGGGAAGAGACCCAGTACTTC. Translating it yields CATSAVDREETQYF.

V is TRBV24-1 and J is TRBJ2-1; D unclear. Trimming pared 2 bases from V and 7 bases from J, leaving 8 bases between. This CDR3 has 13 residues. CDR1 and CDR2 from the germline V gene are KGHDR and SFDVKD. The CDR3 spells CATSDSHGNEQFF. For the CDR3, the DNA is TGTGCCACCAGTGATTCTCATGGGAATGAGCAGTTCTTC.

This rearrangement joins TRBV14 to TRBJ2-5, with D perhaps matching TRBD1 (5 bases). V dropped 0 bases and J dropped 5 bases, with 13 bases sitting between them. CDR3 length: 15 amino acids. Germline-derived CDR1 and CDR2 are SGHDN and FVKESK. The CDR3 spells CASSQDWGRWETQYF. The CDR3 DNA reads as TGTGCCAGCAGCCAAGATTGGGGCCGGTGGGAGACCCAGTACTTC.

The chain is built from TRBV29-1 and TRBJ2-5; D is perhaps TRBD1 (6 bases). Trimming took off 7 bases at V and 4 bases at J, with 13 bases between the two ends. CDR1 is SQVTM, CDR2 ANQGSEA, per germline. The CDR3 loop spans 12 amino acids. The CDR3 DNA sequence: TGCAGCGCCTTGACAGGTGGAGAGACCCAGTACTTC. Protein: CSALTGGETQYF.

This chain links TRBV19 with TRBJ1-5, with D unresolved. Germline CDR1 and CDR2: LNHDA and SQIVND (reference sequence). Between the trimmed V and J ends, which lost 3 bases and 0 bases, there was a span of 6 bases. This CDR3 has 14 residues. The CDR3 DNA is TGTGCCAGTAGTATGATCGGTAGCAATCAGCCCCAGCATTTT. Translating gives CASSMIGSNQPQHF.

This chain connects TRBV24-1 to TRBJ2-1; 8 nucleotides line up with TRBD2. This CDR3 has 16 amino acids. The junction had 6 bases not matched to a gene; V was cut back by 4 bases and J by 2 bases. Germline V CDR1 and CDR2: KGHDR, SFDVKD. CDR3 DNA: TGTGCCACCAGTGACCCCTCGGGGGGGGCCTACAATGAGCAGTTCTTC. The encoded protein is CATSDPSGGAYNEQFF.

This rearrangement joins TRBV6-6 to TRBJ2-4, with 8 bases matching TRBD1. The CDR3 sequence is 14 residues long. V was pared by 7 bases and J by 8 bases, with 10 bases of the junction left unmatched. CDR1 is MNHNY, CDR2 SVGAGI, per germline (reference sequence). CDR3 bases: TGTGCCAGCAAACAGACAGGGGTTTGGGACATTCAGTACTTC. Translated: CASKQTGVWDIQYF.

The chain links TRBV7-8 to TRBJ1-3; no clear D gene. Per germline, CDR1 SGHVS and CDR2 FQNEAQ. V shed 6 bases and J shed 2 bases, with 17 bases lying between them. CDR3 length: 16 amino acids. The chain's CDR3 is CASSPQTREAGNTIYF. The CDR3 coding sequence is TGTGCCAGCAGTCCGCAGACTCGGGAAGCTGGAAACACCATATATTTT.

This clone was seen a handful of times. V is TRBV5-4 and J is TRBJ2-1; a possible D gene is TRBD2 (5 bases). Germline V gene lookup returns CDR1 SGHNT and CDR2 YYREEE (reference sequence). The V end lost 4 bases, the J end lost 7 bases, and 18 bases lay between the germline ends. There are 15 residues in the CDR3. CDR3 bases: TGTGCCAGCAGCCCAGGAGGAGGCCGTGGGAATGAGCAGTTCTTC. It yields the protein CASSPGGGRGNEQFF.

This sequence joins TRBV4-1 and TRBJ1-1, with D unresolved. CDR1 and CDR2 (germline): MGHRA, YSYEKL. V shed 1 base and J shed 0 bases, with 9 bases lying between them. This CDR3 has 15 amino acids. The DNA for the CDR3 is TGCGCCAGCAGCCAAGGGGAGGGCGTGAACACTGAAGCTTTCTTT. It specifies CASSQGEGVNTEAFF.